Below, 15 T cell receptor beta chains from the same sample are listed, as sequenced in a study of T cell responses to AZD1222 COVID-19 vaccine. The assay was immunoSEQ multiplex PCR, and TCRdb's table has in-frame clones only and misses some. The table records roughly 100,000 clones, about 80% of them present only once. Sequenced material: peripheral blood, taken on day 0 of AZD1222 vaccination. The receptors here all came from an adult in good health.

The chain recombines TRBV5-1 with TRBJ1-5; 8 bases fit TRBD1. Per the germline V gene, CDR1 is SGHRS and CDR2 is YFSETQ. The CDR3 is 16 residues long. J gave up 2 bases and V 4 bases, and 8 bases lay outside the gene matches. This CDR3 reads CASSPLPTGGNQPQHF. The CDR3 nucleotides are TGCGCCAGCAGCCCCCTACCGACAGGGGGCAATCAGCCCCAGCATTTT.

The rearrangement uses TRBV7-2 and TRBJ1-1; D might be TRBD1 (5 bases). Germline CDR1 SGHTA, CDR2 FQGNSA. The CDR3 length is 13 residues. V gave up 2 bases and J gave up 1 base, with 5 bases separating them. The CDR3 here is CASSLRGNTEAFF. DNA of the CDR3: TGTGCCAGCAGCTTAAGGGGGAACACTGAAGCTTTCTTT.

This clone was seen a handful of times. The chain joins TRBV4-3 to TRBJ2-7; 9 bases align to TRBD1. The CDR3 is 15 amino acids. CDR1 is LGHNA, CDR2 YSLEER, per germline. V shed 3 bases and J 5 bases; nucleotides not matched to a gene: 8. The CDR3 DNA reads as TGCGCCAGCAGCCAGGGGACAGGGACATCGAACGAGCAGTACTTC. It is translated as CASSQGTGTSNEQYF.

The chain combines TRBV28 with TRBJ1-2; tentatively, D is TRBD1 (5 bases). This CDR3 region has 16 residues. The germline V and J ends were trimmed by 5 bases and 4 bases, with 20 bases remaining between them. CDR1 MDHEN and CDR2 SYDVKM come from the germline V gene. For the CDR3, the DNA is TGTGCCAGCAGTAGTGTGAAGAGTTCAACAGGCTATGGCTACACCTTC. Its translation: CASSSVKSSTGYGYTF.

This clone showed up just a few times. The chain couples TRBV5-4 to TRBJ2-7; D may be TRBD2 (6 bases). Trimming took 3 bases from V and 5 from J, leaving 15 bases between them. In germline, CDR1 is SGHNT, CDR2 YYREEE (reference sequence). The CDR3 totals 14 residues. The CDR3 nucleotides read TGTGCCAGCAGCTCACGACTAGTTCTACACGAGCAGTACTTC. It yields the protein CASSSRLVLHEQYF.

The chain recombines TRBV2 with TRBJ1-5; perhaps TRBD1 as D (5 bases). CDR1 and CDR2 (germline): SNHLY, FYNNEI. The germline V and J ends were trimmed by 6 bases and 5 bases, with 8 bases remaining between them. The CDR3 runs 12 residues. CDR3 DNA: TGTGCCAGCAGCCAGGGACATCAGCCCCAGCATTTT. As protein: CASSQGHQPQHF.

V and J are TRBV6-5 and TRBJ2-7; 9 bases map to TRBD1. Germline CDR1 reads MNHEY; CDR2 reads SVGAGI. J lost 7 bases, V lost 4 bases, and 8 bases had no gene match. CDR3 size: 14 residues. CDR3 loop: CASSFRDRDWEQYF. For the CDR3, the DNA is TGTGCCAGCAGTTTCCGGGACAGGGATTGGGAGCAGTACTTC.

The rearrangement uses TRBV9 and TRBJ2-7, with D possibly matching TRBD1 (7 bases). CDR1 and CDR2 from the germline V gene are SGDLS and YYNGEE. The CDR3 covers 17 residues. V lost 3 bases to trimming and J lost 4 bases, with 23 bases between them. Here the CDR3 DNA reads TGTGCCAGCAGCGAGGGGACGGGGGACAGCGGATTGTACGAGCAGTACTTC. Its protein product is CASSEGTGDSGLYEQYF.

The chain combines TRBV27 with TRBJ1-1, with unresolved D. The CDR3 extends over 13 amino acids. Germline loops: CDR1 MNHEY, CDR2 SMNVEV (reference sequence). V shed 8 bases and J shed 3 bases, with 13 bases lying between them. The CDR3 DNA sequence: TGTGCCAGCGCGGACGGGCGGCACACTGAAGCTTTCTTT. Amino acids: CASADGRHTEAFF.

This chain uses TRBV12-3 or TRBV12-4 with TRBJ1-2, with TRBD1 matching over 8 bases. Germline trimming cut 6 bases from V and 7 bases from J; bases unmatched to any gene: 7. This CDR3 contains 13 residues. The CDR3 is CASSSQGARGYTF. The CDR3 DNA sequence: TGTGCCAGCAGCTCGCAGGGGGCGCGTGGCTACACCTTC.

This chain joins TRBV2 and TRBJ1-2; possibly TRBD1 for D (5 bases). This CDR3 has 15 amino acids. V shed 2 bases and J shed 3 bases, with 13 bases lying between them. Germline-derived CDR1 and CDR2 are SNHLY and FYNNEI. The CDR3 reads CASSEFRQSHYGYTF. The CDR3 region has the DNA TGTGCCAGCAGTGAATTTCGACAGTCCCACTATGGCTACACCTTC.

The sample holds a few counts of this clone. At one boundary the junction diverges from the germline segment, which might be a read error. The chain joins TRBV12-3 or TRBV12-4 to TRBJ1-2, with D perhaps TRBD1 (6 bases). The CDR3 sequence is 12 residues long. CDR3 loop: CASSKVDRPTDF. CDR3 DNA sequence: TGTGCCAGCAGTAAGGTTGACAGGCCGACAGACTTC.

CDR3 nucleotide sequence: TGTGCCTGGAGTGTACTAGCGGGGGGAACCTACAATGAGCAGTTCTTC. It yields the protein CAWSVLAGGTYNEQFF. V gene TRBV30 combines with J gene TRBJ2-1; 12 bases map to TRBD2. Germline trimming cut 0 bases from V and 2 bases from J; bases unmatched to any gene: 2. Germline-derived CDR1 and CDR2 are GTSNPN and SVGIG (reference sequence). The CDR3 spans 16 residues.

This clone came up a few times. The V call is TRBV27, the J call TRBJ1-1; tentative D call: TRBD1 (6 bases). There are 16 residues in the CDR3. Germline CDR1 is MNHEY and CDR2 is SMNVEV (reference sequence). Trimming pared 5 bases from V and 1 base from J, leaving 17 bases between. This CDR3 reads CASSLHRVGGNTEAFF. The DNA for the CDR3 is TGTGCCAGCAGTCTCCACAGGGTAGGAGGGAACACTGAAGCTTTCTTT.

This chain uses TRBV16 with TRBJ1-1; D gene ambiguous. The CDR3 totals 14 residues. CDR1 and CDR2 (germline): KGHSY, FQNENV. V was cut by 4 bases and J by 7 bases, with 16 bases left in between. The CDR3 nucleotides read TGTGCCAGCAGCCCCCCTTTAGGTGGGGTTGAAGCTTTCTTT. Its translation is CASSPPLGGVEAFF.